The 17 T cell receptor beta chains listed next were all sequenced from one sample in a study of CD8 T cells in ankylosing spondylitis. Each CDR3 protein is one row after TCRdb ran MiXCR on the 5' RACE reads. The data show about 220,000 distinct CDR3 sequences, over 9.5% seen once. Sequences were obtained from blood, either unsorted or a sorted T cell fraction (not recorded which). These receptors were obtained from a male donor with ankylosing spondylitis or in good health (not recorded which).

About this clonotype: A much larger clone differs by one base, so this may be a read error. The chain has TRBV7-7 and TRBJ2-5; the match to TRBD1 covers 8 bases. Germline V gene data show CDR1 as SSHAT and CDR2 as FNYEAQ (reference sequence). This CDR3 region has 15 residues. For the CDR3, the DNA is TGTGCTAGCAGCTTATGCCCCGACAGGGGAGAGACCCAGTACTTC. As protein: CASSLCPDRGETQYF.

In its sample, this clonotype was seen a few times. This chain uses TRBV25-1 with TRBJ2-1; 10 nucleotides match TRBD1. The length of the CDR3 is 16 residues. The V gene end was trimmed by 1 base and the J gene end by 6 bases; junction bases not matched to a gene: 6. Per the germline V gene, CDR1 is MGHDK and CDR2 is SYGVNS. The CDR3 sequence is CASSESTGTGVNEQFF. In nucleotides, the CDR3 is TGTGCCAGCAGTGAATCAACCGGGACAGGGGTCAATGAGCAGTTCTTC.

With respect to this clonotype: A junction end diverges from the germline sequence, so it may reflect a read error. This CDR3 is CVSTTLRASDNSNQPQHF. Here the CDR3 DNA reads TGTGTCAGCACCACCCTCCGGGCCTCAGATAATAGCAATCAGCCCCAGCATTTT. The gene calls are TRBV28 and TRBJ1-5; unclear D gene. This CDR3 comprises 18 residues. Germline V gene lookup returns CDR1 MDHEN and CDR2 SYDVKM.

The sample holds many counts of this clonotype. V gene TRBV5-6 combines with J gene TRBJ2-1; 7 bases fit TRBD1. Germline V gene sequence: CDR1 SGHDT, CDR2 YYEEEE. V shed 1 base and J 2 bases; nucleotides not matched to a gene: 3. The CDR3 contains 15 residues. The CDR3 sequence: CASSLSRGTYNEQFF. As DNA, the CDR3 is TGTGCCAGCAGCTTGAGCAGGGGGACCTACAATGAGCAGTTCTTC.

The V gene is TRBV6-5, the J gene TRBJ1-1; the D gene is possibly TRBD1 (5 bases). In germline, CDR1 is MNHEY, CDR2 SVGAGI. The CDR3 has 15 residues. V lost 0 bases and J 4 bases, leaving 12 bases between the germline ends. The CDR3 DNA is TGTGCCAGCAGTTACTCTCGGGGCTGGGTCACTGAAGCTTTCTTT. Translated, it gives CASSYSRGWVTEAFF.

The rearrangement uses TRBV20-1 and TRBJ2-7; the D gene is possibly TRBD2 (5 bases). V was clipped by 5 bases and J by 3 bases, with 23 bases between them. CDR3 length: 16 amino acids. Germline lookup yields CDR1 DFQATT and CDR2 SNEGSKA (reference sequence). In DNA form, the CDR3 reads TGCAGTGCTGACGCCGGGGATACAGAAACCTACTACGAGCAGTACTTC. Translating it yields CSADAGDTETYYEQYF.

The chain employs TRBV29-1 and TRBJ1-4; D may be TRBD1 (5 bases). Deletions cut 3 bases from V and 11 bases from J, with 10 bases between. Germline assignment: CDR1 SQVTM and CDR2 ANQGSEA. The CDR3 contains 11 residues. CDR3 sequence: CSVEGQGKLFF. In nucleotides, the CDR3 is TGCAGCGTTGAGGGGCAGGGTAAACTGTTTTTT. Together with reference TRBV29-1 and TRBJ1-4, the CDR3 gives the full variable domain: SAVISQKPSRDICQRGTSLTIQCQVDSQVTMMFWYRQQPGQSLTLIATANQGSEATYESGFVIDKFPISRPNLTFSTLTVSNMSPEDSSIYLCSVEGQGKLFFGSGTQLSVL.

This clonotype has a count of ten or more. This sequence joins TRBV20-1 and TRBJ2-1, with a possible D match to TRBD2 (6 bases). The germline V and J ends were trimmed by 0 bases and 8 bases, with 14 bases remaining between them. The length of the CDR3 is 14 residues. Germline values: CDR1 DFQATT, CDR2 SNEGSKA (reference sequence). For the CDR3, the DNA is TGCAGTGCTAGAGACCCTAGCGCAGTGGATGAGCAGTTCTTC. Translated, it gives CSARDPSAVDEQFF.

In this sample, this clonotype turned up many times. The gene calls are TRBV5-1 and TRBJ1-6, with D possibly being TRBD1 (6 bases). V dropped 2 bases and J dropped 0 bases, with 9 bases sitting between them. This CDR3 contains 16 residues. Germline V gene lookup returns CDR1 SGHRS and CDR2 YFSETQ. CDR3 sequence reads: CASSLTDSSYNSPLHF. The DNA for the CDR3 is TGCGCCAGCAGCTTAACGGACAGCTCCTATAATTCACCCCTCCACTTT. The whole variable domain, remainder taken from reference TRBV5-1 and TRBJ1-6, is KAGVTQTPRYLIKTRGQQVTLSCSPISGHRSVSWYQQTPGQGLQFLFEYFSETQRNKGNFPGRFSGRQFSNSRSEMNVSTLELGDSALYLCASSLTDSSYNSPLHFGNGTRLTVT.

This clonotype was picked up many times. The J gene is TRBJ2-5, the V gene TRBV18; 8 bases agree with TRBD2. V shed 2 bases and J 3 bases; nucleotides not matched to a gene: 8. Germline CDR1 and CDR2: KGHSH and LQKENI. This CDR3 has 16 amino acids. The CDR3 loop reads CASSPTTAGAEETQYF. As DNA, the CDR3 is TGTGCCAGCTCACCAACAACAGCGGGGGCTGAAGAGACCCAGTACTTC.

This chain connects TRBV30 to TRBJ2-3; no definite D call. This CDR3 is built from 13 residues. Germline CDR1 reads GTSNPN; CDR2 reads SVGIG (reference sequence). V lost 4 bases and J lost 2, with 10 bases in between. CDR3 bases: TGTGCCTGGACCCCAGATTCCACAGATACGCAGTATTTT. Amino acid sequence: CAWTPDSTDTQYF.

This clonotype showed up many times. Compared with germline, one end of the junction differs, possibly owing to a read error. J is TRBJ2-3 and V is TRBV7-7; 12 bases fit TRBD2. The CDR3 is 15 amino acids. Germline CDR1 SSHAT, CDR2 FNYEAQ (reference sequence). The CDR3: CASSNGLAGTDTQYF. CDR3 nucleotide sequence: TGTGCTAGCAGTAACGGACTAGCGGGGACAGATACGCAGTATTTT.

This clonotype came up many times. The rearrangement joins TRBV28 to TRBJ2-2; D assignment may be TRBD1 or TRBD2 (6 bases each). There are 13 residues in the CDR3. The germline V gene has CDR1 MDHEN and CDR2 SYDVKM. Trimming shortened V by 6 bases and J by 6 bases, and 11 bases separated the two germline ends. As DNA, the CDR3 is TGTGCCAGCAGAGGGGGGTTGGCCGGGGAGCTGTTTTTT. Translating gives CASRGGLAGELFF.

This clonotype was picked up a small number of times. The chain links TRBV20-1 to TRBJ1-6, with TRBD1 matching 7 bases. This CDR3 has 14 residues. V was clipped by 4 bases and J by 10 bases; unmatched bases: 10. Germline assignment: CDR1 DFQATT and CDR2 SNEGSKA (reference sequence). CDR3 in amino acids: CSAISGGGLSPLHF. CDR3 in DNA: TGCAGTGCTATCTCAGGAGGGGGCCTATCACCCCTCCACTTT.

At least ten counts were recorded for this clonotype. CDR3 region: CASSSAGNTDTQYF. CDR3 DNA: TGTGCCAGCAGCTCGGCCGGGAACACAGATACGCAGTATTTT. The V gene is TRBV7-6, the J gene TRBJ2-3, with D perhaps matching TRBD2 (5 bases). CDR3 length: 14 residues. The germline gives CDR1 SGHVS, CDR2 FNYEAQ. Trimming removed 4 bases from V and 2 bases from J, with 10 bases in between. Together with reference TRBV7-6 and TRBJ2-3, the CDR3 gives the full variable domain: GAGVSQSPRYKVTKRGQDVALRCDPISGHVSLYWYRQALGQGPEFLTYFNYEAQQDKSGLPNDRFSAERPEGSISTLTIQRTEQRDSAMYRCASSSAGNTDTQYFGPGTRLTVL.

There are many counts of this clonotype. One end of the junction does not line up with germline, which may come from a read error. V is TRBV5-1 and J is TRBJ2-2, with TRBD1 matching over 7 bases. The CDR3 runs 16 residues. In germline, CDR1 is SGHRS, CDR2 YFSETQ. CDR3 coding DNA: TGCGCCAGCTTCCCTCGGGACAGAGTGAACCCCGGGGAGCTGTTTTTT. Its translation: CASFPRDRVNPGELFF.

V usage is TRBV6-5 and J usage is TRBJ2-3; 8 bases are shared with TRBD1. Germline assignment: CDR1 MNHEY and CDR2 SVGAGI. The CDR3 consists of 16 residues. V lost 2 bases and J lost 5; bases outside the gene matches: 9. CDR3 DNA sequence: TGTGCCAGCAGTTACCCACCCGGACAGGGCGTAGATACGCAGTATTTT. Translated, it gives CASSYPPGQGVDTQYF.